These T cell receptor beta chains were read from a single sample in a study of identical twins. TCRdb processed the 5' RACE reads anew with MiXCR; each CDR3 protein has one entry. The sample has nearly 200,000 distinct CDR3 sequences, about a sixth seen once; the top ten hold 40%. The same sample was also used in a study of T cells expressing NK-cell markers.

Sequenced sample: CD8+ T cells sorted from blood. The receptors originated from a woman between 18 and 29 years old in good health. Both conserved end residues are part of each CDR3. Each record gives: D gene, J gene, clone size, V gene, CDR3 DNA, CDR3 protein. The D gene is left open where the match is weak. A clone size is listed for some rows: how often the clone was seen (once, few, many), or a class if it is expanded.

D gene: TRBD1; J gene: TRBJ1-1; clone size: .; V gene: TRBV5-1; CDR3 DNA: TGCGCCAGCAGTATCCTTGGGACAGTGAACACTGAAGCTTTCTTT; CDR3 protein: CASSILGTVNTEAFF
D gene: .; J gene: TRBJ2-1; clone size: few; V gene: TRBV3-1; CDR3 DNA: TGTGCCAGCAGCGGGGGTGCTGAGCAGTTCTTC; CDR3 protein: CASSGGAEQFF
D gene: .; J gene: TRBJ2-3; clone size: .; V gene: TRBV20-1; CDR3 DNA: TGCAGTGCTGGAGGGGACAGATACACAGATACGCAGTATTTT; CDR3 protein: CSAGGDRYTDTQYF
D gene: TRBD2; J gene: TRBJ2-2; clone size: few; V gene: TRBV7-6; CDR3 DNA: TGTGCCAGCAGCACTAGCGGGGGGAAAGGCGGGGAGCTGTTTTTT; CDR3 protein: CASSTSGGKGGELFF
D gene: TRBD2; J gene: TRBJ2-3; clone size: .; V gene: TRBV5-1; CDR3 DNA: TGCGCCAGCAGCTGGGCTAGCGGGGGGGTTCGCACAGATACGCAGTATTTT; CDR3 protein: CASSWASGGVRTDTQYF
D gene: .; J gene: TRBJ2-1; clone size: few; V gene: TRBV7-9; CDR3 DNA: TGTGCCAGCAGCTTAGAGGTTTACCTAGCGGAGCAGTTCTTC; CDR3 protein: CASSLEVYLAEQFF
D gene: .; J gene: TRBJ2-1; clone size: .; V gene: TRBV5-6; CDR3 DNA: TGTGCCAGCAGCCCGGTCGGGGACGAGCAGTTCTTC; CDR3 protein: CASSPVGDEQFF
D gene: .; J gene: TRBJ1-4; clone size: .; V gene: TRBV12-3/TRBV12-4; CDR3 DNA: TGTGCCAGCAGTTTTCAAGGTGAAAAACTGTTTTTT; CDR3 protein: CASSFQGEKLFF
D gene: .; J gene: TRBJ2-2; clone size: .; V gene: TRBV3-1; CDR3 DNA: TGTGCCAGCGGTAGGGAGCCGACGGGGCTGTTTTTT; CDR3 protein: CASGREPTGLFF
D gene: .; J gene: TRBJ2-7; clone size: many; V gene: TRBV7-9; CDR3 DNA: TGTGCCAGCAGCCCAGGAGGGACAGAGTTTTTGTTC; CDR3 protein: CASSPGGTEFLF
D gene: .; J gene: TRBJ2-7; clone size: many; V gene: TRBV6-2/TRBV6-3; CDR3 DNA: TGTGCCAGCAGTTACCTGGGCGAGCAGTACTTC; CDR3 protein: CASSYLGEQYF
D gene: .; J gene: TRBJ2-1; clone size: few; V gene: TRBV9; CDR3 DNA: TGTGCCAGCAGCGTAGAAATGGGGTTCAATGAGCAGTTCTTC; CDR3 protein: CASSVEMGFNEQFF
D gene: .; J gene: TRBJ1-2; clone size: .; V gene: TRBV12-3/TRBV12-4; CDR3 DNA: TGTGCCAGCAGTTTAGGAGGCGCGGGTGGCTACACCTTC; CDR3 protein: CASSLGGAGGYTF
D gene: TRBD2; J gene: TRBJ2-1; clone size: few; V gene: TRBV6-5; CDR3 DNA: TGTGCCAGCAGTTACCCTGGGACAGCGGGGGGGGAGCAGTTCTTC; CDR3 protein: CASSYPGTAGGEQFF
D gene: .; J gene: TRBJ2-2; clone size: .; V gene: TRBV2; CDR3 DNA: TGTGCCAGCGACAGACAGTTAAGCACGGACACCGGGGAGCTGTTTTTT; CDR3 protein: CASDRQLSTDTGELFF
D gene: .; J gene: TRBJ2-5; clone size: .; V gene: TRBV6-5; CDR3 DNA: TGTGCCAGCCGGGGACTTCAGGAGACCCAGTACTTC; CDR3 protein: CASRGLQETQYF
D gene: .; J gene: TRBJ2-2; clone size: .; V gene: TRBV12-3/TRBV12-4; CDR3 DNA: TGTGCCAGCAGTTTAATCACAGGACACCCGAACACCGGGGAGCTGTTTTTT; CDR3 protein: CASSLITGHPNTGELFF
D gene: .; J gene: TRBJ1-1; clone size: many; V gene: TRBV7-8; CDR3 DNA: TGTGCCGCCGCTCGGATAGGGGGGCTAAGCACTGAAGCTTTCTTT; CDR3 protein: CAAARIGGLSTEAFF
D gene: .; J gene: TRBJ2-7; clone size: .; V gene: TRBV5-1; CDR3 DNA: TGCGCCAGCAGCTCCGACATTTCCTACGAGCAGTACTTC; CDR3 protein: CASSSDISYEQYF
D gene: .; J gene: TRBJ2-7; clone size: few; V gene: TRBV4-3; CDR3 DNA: TGCGCCAGCAGCCAAGAGGCTACTCGAGCCTACGAGCAGTACTTC; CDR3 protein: CASSQEATRAYEQYF
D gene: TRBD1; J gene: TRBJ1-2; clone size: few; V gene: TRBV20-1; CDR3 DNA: TGCAGTGCTGGAGACAGGGTGGGGGTTAACTATGGCTACACCTTC; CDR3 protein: CSAGDRVGVNYGYTF
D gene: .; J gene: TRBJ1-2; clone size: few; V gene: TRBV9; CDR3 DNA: TGTGCCAGCAGCGAAGGGGGAGCTAACTATGGCTACACCTTC; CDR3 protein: CASSEGGANYGYTF
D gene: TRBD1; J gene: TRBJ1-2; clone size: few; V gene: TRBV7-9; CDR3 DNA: TGTGCCAGCAGCAAGGGACAGGGGTATGGCTACACCTTC; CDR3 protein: CASSKGQGYGYTF
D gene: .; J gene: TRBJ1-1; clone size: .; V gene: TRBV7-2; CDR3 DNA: TGTGCCAGCAGCAGAGGGGCGGTTACTGAAGCTTTCTTT; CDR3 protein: CASSRGAVTEAFF
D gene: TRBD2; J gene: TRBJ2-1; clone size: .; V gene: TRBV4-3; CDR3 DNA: TGCGCCAGCAGCCAAGGGGGACTAGCAGACTACAATGAGCTGTTCTTC; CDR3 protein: CASSQGGLADYNELFF
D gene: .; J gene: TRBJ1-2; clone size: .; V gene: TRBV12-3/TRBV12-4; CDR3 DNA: TGTGCCAGTGGTCACAGCTCCTCGGGAAATGGCTACACCTTC; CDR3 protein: CASGHSSSGNGYTF
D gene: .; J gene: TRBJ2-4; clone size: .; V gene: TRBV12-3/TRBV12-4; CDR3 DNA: TGTGCCAGCAGTTTGGGTCAGGGGGAGGACATTCAGTACTTC; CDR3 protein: CASSLGQGEDIQYF
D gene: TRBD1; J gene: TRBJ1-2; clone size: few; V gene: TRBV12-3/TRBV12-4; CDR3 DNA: TGTGCCAGCAGTTCCGGGACAGAAAACTATGGCTACACCTTC; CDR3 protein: CASSSGTENYGYTF
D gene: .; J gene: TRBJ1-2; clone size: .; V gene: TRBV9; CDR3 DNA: TGTGCCAGCAGCGTAGGGCAGGCTAACTATGGCTACACCTTC; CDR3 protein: CASSVGQANYGYTF
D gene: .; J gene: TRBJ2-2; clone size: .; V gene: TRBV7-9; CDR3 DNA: TGTGCCAGCAGCTTCCAGCCCGGGGAGCTGTTTTTT; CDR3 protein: CASSFQPGELFF
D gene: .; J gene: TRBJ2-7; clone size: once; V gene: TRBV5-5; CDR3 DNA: TGTGCCAGCAGCTTGGTGTACCTAGTCTCGGGTAACGAGCAGTACTTC; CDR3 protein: CASSLVYLVSGNEQYF